This record concerns one T cell receptor (beta chain) sequence. Other DNA sequences of this sample code for an identical CDR3. The source of the sample is a study of blood T cell repertoires in COVID-19. Study overall: Samples came from the United States, Italy and Spain, spanning acute and convalescent COVID-19. Sample material is recorded as cDNA or gDNA derived from T cells, B-cell-depleted T cells, or PBMCs.

The authors' processing: Estimated nucleated cell counts came from reference gene primer amplification. Clones were read by immunoSEQ multiplex PCR, and TCRdb kept only the in-frame ones, dropping some. V and J calls and clone size are as listed in that table; D and trimming were resolved from the DNA. This table holds about 160,000 clones, around 90% found once. Germline V gene data show CDR1 as SGHRS and CDR2 as YFSETQ. Trimming stripped 0 bases from V and 7 bases from J, with 11 bases between. CDR3 size: 14 residues. The TCR originated in a woman aged 60 to 75 who had recovered from COVID-19. The rearrangement links TRBV5-1 to TRBJ1-5; D remains ambiguous. The specimen sequenced was peripheral blood. This CDR3 is CASSLAGGNQPQHF. The CDR3 DNA reads as TGCGCCAGCAGCTTGGCCGGAGGGAACCAGCCCCAGCATTTT.